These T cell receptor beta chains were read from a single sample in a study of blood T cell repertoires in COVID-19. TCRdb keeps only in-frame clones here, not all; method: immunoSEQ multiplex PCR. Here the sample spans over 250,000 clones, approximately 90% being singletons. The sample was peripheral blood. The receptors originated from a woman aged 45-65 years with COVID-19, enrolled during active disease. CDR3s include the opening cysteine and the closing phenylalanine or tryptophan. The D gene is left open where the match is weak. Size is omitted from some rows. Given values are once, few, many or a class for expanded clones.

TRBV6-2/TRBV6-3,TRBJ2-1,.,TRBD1,CASSYQTGAGEQFF,TGTGCCAGCAGTTACCAGACAGGGGCCGGTGAGCAGTTCTTC
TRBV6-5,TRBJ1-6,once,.,CASSYSRSTGSPLHF,TGTGCCAGCAGTTACTCGAGATCTACGGGATCACCCCTCCACTTT
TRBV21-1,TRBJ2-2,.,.,CASSKERCTGTTYTGELFF,TGTGCCAGCAGCAAAGAAAGGTGCACCGGGACAACCTACACCGGGGAGCTGTTTTTT
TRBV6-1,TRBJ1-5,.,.,CASSEAPGQPRQPQHF,TGTGCCAGCAGTGAAGCCCCGGGACAACCAAGGCAGCCCCAGCATTTT
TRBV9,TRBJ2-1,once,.,CASSIATSSYNEQFF,TGTGCCAGTTCGATAGCGACCTCCTCCTACAATGAGCAGTTCTTC
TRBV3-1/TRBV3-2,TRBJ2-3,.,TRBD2,CASSLSGIKDTQYF,TGTGCCAGCAGCTTAAGCGGGATTAAAGATACGCAGTATTTT
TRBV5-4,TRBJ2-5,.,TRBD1,CASSSTGLEETQYF,TGTGCCAGCAGCTCGACAGGGCTCGAAGAGACCCAGTACTTC
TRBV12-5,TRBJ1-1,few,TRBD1,CASGLVQAGGNTEAFF,TGTGCTAGTGGTTTGGTACAGGCAGGGGGGAACACTGAAGCTTTCTTT
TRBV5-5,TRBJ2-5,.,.,CASSLGSPGETQYF,TGTGCCAGCAGCTTGGGAAGTCCGGGGGAGACCCAGTACTTC
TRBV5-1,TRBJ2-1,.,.,CASSLGRGRDEQFF,TGCGCCAGCAGCTTGGGGAGGGGGCGCGATGAGCAGTTCTTC
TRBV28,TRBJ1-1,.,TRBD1,CASSSPDRGSTEAFF,TGTGCCAGCAGTTCCCCGGACAGGGGGAGTACTGAAGCTTTCTTT
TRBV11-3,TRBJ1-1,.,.,CASSWGGLPPPAAAFF,TGTGCCAGCAGCTGGGGGGGCCTACCACCCCCTGCCGCAGCTTTCTTT
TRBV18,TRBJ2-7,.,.,CASSDPSGEQYF,TGTGCCAGCTCCGACCCATCGGGAGAGCAGTACTTC
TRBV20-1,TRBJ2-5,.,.,CSARGRETQYF,TGCAGTGCTAGGGGCCGTGAGACCCAGTACTTC
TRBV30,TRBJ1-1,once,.,CAWSRGRANTEAFF,TGTGCCTGGAGTCGGGGGAGGGCGAACACTGAAGCTTTCTTT
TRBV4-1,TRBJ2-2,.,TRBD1,CASSQGQGANTGELFF,TGCGCCAGCAGCCAAGGTCAGGGGGCGAACACCGGGGAGCTGTTTTTT
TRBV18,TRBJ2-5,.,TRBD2,CASSPREAGGQETQYF,TGTGCCAGCTCACCACGGGAAGCGGGAGGCCAAGAGACCCAGTACTTC
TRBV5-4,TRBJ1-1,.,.,CASSFDVRVNTEAFF,TGTGCCAGCAGCTTCGATGTTCGGGTGAACACTGAAGCTTTCTTT
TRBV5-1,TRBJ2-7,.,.,CASSMPGPTDEQYF,TGCGCCAGCAGCATGCCAGGGCCAACGGACGAGCAGTACTTC
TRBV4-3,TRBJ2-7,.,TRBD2,CASSQDHGRAHEQYF,TGCGCCAGCAGCCAAGATCACGGGAGGGCCCACGAGCAGTACTTC
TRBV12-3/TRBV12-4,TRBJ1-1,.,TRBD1,CASIRQGNTEAFF,TGTGCCAGCATTAGACAGGGGAACACTGAAGCTTTCTTT
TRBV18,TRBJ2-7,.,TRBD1,CASSPIQGANYEQYF,TGTGCCAGCTCACCTATCCAGGGGGCGAACTACGAGCAGTACTTC
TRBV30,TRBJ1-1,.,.,CAWSLSGTEAFF,TGTGCCTGGTCATTGAGCGGGACTGAAGCTTTCTTT
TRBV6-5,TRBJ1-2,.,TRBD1,CASSYSWTGTNGYTF,TGTGCCAGCAGTTACTCCTGGACAGGGACGAATGGCTACACCTTC
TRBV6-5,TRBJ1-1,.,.,CASSYSGRESTEAFF,TGTGCCAGCAGTTACTCGGGCAGGGAAAGCACTGAAGCTTTCTTT
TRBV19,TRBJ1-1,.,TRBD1,CASTILGGGAFF,TGTGCCAGTACCATATTAGGGGGCGGCGCTTTCTTT
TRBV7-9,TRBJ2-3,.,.,CASSSQTDTQYF,TGTGCCAGCAGCTCCCAGACAGATACGCAGTATTTT
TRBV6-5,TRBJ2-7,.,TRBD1,CASSLDRGSYEQYF,TGTGCCAGCAGTCTGGACAGGGGCTCCTACGAGCAGTACTTC
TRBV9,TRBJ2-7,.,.,CASSEGIGQGGGYEQYF,TGTGCCAGCAGCGAGGGAATCGGGCAGGGAGGTGGGTACGAGCAGTACTTC
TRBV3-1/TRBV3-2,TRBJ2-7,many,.,CASSQDNRYRAFREQYF,TGTGCCAGCAGCCAAGATAATAGGTACAGGGCATTTCGCGAGCAGTACTTC
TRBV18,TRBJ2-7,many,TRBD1,CASSPSEWTGIPYEQYF,TGTGCCAGCTCACCCTCCGAGTGGACAGGGATCCCCTACGAGCAGTACTTC